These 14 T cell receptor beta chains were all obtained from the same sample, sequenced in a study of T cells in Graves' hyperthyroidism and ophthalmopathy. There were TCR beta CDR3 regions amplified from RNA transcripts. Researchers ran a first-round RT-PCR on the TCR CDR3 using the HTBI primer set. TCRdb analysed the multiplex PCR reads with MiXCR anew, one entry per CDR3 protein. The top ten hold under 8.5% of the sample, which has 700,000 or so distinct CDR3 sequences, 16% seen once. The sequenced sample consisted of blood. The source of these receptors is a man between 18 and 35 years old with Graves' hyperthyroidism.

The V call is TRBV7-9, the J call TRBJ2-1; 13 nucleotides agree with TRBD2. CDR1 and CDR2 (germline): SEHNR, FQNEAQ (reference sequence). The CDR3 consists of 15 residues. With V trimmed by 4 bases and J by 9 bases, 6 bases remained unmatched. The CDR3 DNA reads TGTGCCAGCAGCTACGGACTAGCGGGAGCGGCTGAGCAGTTCTTC. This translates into CASSYGLAGAAEQFF.

In DNA form, the CDR3 reads TGCGCCAGCAGCTTGGAGACAGGGAGGATTCGCACTGAAGCTTTCTTT. Translated: CASSLETGRIRTEAFF. The J gene is TRBJ1-1, the V gene TRBV5-1; 7 bases agree with TRBD1. The V segment lost 0 bases and the J segment 4 bases; nucleotides outside the gene matches: 9. This CDR3 is built from 16 residues. The germline V gene encodes CDR1 SGHRS and CDR2 YFSETQ.

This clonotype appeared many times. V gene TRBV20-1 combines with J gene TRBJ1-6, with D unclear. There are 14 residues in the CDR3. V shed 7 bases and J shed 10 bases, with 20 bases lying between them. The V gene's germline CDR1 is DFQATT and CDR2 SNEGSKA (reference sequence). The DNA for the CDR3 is TGCAGTGTCCCGTCTCTAGCCCGGGAATCACCCCTCCACTTT. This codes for CSVPSLARESPLHF.

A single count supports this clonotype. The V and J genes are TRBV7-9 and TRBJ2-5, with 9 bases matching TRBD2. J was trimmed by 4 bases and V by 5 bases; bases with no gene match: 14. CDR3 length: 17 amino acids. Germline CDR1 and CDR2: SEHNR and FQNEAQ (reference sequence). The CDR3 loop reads CASSTPQREEGLETQYF. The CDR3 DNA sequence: TGTGCCAGCAGCACACCCCAGCGGGAGGAAGGGTTAGAGACCCAGTACTTC.

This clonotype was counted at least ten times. CDR3 loop: CASSADRGYGNTIYF. In DNA form, the CDR3 reads TGTGCCAGCAGCGCCGACAGGGGATACGGAAACACCATATATTTT. V and J are TRBV7-2 and TRBJ1-3, with TRBD1 matching over 8 bases. Germline V gene data show CDR1 as SGHTA and CDR2 as FQGNSA. This CDR3 is 15 amino acids long. V lost 5 bases, J lost 4 bases, and 7 bases stayed unmatched.

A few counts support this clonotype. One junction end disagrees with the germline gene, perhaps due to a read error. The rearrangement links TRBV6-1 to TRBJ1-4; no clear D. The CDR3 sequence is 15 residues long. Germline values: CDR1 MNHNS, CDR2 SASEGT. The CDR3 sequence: CASKDDGATNEELFF. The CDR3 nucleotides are TGTGCCAGCAAGGACGACGGTGCAACTAATGAAGAACTGTTTTTT.

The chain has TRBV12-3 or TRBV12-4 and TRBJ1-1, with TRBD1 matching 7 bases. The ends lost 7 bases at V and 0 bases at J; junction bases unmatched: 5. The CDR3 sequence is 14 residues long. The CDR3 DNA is TGTGCCAGCACCCGGACAGGATTGAACACTGAAGCTTTCTTT. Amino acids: CASTRTGLNTEAFF.

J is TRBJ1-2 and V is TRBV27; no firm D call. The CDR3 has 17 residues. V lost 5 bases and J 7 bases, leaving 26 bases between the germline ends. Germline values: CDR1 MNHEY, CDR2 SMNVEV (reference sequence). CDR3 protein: CASSPNALDGPEIGYTF. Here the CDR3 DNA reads TGTGCCAGCAGTCCGAATGCCTTGGACGGACCAGAGATTGGCTACACCTTC.

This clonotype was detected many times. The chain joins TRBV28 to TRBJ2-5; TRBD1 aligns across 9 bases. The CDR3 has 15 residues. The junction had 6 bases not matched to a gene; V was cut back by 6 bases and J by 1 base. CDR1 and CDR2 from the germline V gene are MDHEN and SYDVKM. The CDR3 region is CASRPDRGSQETQYF. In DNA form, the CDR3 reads TGTGCCAGCAGACCTGACAGGGGGTCCCAAGAGACCCAGTACTTC.

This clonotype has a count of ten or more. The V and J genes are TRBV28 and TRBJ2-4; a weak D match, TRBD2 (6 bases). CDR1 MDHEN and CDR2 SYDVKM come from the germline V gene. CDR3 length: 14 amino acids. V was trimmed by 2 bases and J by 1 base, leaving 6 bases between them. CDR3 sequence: CASSLRGAKNIQYF. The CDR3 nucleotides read TGTGCCAGCAGTTTACGGGGGGCCAAAAACATTCAGTACTTC.

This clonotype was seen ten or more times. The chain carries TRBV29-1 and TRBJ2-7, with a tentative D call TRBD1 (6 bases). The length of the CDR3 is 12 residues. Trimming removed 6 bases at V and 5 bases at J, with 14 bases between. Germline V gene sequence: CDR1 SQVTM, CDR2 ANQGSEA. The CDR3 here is CSVRTDIDEQYF. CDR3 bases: TGCAGCGTGAGGACAGACATCGACGAGCAGTACTTC.

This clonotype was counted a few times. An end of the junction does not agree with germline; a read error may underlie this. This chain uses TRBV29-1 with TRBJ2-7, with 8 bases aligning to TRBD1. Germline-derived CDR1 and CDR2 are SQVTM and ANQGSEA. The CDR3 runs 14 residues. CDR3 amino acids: CSARDRSSSYEQHF. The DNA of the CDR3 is TGCAGCGCTCGGGACAGGTCAAGCTCCTACGAGCAGCACTTC.

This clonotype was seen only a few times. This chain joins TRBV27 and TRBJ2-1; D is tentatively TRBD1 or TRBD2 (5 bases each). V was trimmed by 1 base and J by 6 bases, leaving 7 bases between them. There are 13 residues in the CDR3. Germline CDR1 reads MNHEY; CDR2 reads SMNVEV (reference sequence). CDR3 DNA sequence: TGTGCCAGCAGTTTATGGGACGGCAATGAGCAGTTCTTC. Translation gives CASSLWDGNEQFF.

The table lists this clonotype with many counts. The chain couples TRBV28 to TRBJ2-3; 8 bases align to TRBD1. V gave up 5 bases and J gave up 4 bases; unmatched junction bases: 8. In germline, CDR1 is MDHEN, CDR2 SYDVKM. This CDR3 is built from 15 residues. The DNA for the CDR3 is TGTGCCAGCAGTACAGACAGGGGACGCTCAGATACGCAGTATTTT. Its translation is CASSTDRGRSDTQYF. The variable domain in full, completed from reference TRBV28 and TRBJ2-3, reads DVKVTQSSRYLVKRTGEKVFLECVQDMDHENMFWYRQDPGLGLRLIYFSYDVKMKEKGDIPEGYSVSREKKERFSLILESASTNQTSMYLCASSTDRGRSDTQYFGPGTRLTVL.